This is a list of T cell receptor beta chains from one sample in a study of cytomegalovirus exposure and HLA in healthy donors. Profiling relied on immunoSEQ multiplex PCR, and the TCRdb table lists in-frame clones only, not all of them. The table includes over 100,000 clones, 75% to 80% detected once. Sequencing input: PBMCs. The origin of the receptors is a woman in her thirties in good health and CMV-seropositive. CDR3s leave out the opening cysteine and the closing phenylalanine or tryptophan.

cdr3_aa: ASSLRQVGETQY
j_call: TRBJ2-5
v_call: TRBV11-2

cdr3_aa: ASSQRLAGGRGETQY
j_call: TRBJ2-5
v_call: TRBV4-1

cdr3_aa: AWSVIRRGSVTQY
j_call: TRBJ2-5
v_call: TRBV30

cdr3_aa: ASSPLHPGLGEENEQF
j_call: TRBJ2-1
v_call: TRBV23-1

cdr3_aa: ASSRDRGLDTEAF
j_call: TRBJ1-1
v_call: TRBV4-3

cdr3_aa: ASSQLGQGITEAF
j_call: TRBJ1-1
v_call: TRBV4-2

cdr3_aa: ASTSTGMNTEAF
j_call: TRBJ1-1
v_call: TRBV5-1

cdr3_aa: ASTPLSMGNQPQH
j_call: TRBJ1-5
v_call: TRBV6-5

cdr3_aa: ASSQGQGLAGGPGDTQY
j_call: TRBJ2-3
v_call: TRBV7-2

cdr3_aa: ASSGRRGLGTEAF
j_call: TRBJ1-1
v_call: TRBV9

cdr3_aa: ASSLAGGMDTQY
j_call: TRBJ2-3
v_call: TRBV28

cdr3_aa: ASSPPGGETQY
j_call: TRBJ2-5
v_call: TRBV6-6

cdr3_aa: AWTRLATSTDTQY
j_call: TRBJ2-3
v_call: TRBV30

cdr3_aa: ASSLVQTDGTQY
j_call: TRBJ2-3
v_call: TRBV7-6

cdr3_aa: ASSGMRGGGTDTQY
j_call: TRBJ2-3
v_call: TRBV5-4

cdr3_aa: ASSSGASTGGQETQY
j_call: TRBJ2-5
v_call: TRBV5-1

cdr3_aa: SVGQGVYGTEAF
j_call: TRBJ1-1
v_call: TRBV29-1

cdr3_aa: ASSWWAGGNYGYT
j_call: TRBJ1-2
v_call: TRBV5-4

cdr3_aa: ANPRDRGSDTQY
j_call: TRBJ2-3
v_call: TRBV10-3

cdr3_aa: ASTLEFGSYNEQF
j_call: TRBJ2-1
v_call: TRBV2

cdr3_aa: ASSQDPSAVYEQY
j_call: TRBJ2-7
v_call: TRBV4-2

cdr3_aa: AISAAGARGPTYEQY
j_call: TRBJ2-7
v_call: TRBV10-3

cdr3_aa: ASSLASQVMRLSGNTIY
j_call: TRBJ1-3
v_call: TRBV5-6

cdr3_aa: ASSSTGAFEQY
j_call: TRBJ2-7
v_call: TRBV5-1

cdr3_aa: ASRGDRVNQPQH
j_call: TRBJ1-5
v_call: TRBV21-1

cdr3_aa: ASGRTNEQF
j_call: TRBJ2-1
v_call: TRBV6-5

cdr3_aa: ASSPGLALTDTQY
j_call: TRBJ2-3
v_call: TRBV5-4

cdr3_aa: ASSLARTSGEKLF
j_call: TRBJ1-4
v_call: TRBV7-7

cdr3_aa: ASSQDALFYY
j_call: TRBJ1-2
v_call: TRBV4-1

cdr3_aa: ASSFGLAGGEQF
j_call: TRBJ2-1
v_call: TRBV27

cdr3_aa: ASSKTGQEGPPQH
j_call: TRBJ1-5
v_call: TRBV21-1

cdr3_aa: ASSLGNVGFNEQF
j_call: TRBJ2-1
v_call: TRBV5-6

cdr3_aa: ASSETGSSYNEQF
j_call: TRBJ2-1
v_call: TRBV6-1

cdr3_aa: ASSPLANGDFEQF
j_call: TRBJ2-1
v_call: TRBV4-1

cdr3_aa: TDGARAPYEQY
j_call: TRBJ2-7
v_call: TRBV11-3

cdr3_aa: ASSLDGGWTDTQY
j_call: TRBJ2-3
v_call: TRBV27